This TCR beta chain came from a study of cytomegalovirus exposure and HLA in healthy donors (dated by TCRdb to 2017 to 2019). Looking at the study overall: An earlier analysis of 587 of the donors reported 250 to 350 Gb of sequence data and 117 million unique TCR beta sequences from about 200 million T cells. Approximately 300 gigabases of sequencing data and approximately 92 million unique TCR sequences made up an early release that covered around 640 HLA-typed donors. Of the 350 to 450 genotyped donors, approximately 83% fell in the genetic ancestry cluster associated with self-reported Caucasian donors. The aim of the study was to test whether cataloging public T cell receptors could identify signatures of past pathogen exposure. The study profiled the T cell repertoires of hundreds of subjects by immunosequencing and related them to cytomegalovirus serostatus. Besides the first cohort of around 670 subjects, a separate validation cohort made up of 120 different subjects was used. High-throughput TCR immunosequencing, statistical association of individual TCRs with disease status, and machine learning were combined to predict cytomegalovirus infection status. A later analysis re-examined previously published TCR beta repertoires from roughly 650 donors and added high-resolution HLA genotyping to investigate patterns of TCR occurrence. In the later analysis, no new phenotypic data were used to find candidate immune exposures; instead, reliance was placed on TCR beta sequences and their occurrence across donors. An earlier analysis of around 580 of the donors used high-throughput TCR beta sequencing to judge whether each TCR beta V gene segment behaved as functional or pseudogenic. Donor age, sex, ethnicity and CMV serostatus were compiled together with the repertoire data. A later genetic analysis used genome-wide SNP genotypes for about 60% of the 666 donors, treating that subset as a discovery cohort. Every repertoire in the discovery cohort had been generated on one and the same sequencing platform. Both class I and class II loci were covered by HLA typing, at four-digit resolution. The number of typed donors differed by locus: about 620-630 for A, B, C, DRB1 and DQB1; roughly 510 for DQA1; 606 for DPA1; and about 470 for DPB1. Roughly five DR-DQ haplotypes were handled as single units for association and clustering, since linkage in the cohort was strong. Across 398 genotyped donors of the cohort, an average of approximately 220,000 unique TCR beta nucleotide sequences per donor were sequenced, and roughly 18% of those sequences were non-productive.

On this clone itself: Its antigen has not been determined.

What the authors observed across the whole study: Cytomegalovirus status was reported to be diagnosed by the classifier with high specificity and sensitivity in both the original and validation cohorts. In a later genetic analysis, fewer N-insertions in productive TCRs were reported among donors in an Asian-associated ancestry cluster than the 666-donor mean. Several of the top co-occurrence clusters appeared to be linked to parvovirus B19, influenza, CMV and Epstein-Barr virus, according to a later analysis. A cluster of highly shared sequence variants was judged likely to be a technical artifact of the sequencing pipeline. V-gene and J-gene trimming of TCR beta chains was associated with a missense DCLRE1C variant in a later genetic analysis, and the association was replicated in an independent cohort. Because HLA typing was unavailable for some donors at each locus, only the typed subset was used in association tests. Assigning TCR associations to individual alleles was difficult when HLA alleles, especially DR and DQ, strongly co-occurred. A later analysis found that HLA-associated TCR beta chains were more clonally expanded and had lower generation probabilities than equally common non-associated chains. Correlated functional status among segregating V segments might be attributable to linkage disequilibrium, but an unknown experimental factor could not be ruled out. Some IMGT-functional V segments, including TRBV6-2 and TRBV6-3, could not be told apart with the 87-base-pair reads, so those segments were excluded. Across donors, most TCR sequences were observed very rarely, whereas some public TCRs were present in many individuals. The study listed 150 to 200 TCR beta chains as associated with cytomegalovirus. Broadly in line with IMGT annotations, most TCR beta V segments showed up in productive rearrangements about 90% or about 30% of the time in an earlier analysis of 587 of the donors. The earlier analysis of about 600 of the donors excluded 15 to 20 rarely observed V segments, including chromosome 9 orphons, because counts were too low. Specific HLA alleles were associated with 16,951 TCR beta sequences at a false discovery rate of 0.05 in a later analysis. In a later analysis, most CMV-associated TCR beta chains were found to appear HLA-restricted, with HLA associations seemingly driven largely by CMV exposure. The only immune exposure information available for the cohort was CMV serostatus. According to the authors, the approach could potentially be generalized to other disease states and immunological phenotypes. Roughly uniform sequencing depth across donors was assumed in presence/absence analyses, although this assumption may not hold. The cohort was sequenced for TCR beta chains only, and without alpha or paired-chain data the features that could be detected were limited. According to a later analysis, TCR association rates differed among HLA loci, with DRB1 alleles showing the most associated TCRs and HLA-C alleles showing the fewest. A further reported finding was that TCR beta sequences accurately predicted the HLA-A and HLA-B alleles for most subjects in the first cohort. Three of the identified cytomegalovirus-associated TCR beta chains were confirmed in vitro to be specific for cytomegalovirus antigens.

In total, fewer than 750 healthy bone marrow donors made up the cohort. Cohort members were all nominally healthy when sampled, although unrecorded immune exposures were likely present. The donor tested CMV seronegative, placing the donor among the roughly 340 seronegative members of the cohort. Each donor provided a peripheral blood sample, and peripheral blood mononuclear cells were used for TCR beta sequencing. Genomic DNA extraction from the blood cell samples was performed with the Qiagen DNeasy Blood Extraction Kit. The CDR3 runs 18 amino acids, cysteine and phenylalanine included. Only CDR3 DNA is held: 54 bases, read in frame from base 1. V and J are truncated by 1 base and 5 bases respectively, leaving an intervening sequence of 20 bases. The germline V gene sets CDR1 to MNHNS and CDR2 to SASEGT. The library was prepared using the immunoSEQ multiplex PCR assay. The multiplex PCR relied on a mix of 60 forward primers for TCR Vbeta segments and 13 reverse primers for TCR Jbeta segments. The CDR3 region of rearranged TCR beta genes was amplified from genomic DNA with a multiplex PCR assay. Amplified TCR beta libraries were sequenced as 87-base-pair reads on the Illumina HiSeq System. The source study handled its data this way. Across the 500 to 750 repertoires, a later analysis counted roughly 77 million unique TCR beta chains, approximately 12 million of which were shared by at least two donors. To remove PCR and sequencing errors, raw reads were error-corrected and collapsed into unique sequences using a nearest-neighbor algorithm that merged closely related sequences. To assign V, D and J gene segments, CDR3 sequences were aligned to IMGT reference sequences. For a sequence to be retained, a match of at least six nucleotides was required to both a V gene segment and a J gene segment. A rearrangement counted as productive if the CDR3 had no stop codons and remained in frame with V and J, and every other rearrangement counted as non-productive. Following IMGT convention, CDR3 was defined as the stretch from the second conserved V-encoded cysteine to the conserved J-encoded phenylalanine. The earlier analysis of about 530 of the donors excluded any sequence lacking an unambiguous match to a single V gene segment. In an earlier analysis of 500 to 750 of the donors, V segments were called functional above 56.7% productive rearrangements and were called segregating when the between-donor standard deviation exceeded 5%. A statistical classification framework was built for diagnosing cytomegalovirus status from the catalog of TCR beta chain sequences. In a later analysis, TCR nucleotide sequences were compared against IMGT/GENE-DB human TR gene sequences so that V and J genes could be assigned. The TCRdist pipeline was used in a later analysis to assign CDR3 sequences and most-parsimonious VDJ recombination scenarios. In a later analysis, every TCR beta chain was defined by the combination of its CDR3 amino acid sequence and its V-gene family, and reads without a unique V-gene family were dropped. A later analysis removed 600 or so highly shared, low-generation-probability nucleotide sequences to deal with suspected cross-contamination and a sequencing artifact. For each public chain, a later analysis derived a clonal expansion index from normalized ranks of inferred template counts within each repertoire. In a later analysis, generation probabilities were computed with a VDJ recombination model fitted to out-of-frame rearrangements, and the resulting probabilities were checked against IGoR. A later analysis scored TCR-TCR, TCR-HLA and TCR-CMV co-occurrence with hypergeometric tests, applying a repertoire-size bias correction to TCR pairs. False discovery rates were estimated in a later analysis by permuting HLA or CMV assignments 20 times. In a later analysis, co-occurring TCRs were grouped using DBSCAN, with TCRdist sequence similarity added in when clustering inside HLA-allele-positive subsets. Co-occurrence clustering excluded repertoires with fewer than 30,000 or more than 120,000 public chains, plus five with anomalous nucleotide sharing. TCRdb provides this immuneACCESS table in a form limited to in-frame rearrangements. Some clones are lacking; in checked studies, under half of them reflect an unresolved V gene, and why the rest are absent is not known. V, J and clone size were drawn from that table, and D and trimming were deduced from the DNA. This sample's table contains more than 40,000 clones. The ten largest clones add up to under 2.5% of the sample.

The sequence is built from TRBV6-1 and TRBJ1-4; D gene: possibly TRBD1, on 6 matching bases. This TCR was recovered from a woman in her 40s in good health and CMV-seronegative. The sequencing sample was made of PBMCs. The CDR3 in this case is CASSEEWDNPFQNEKLFF. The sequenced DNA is TGTGCCAGCAGTGAAGAGTGGGACAACCCTTTCCAAAATGAAAAACTGTTTTTT.